This is a list of T cell receptor beta chains from one sample in a study of molecular identifiers for immune sequencing clone quantification. TCRdb reanalysed the PCR reads using MiXCR and keeps one entry per CDR3 protein. The sample yields about 630,000 distinct CDR3 sequences, 25% seen once. The sequenced sample was naive CD8+ T cells from blood, with Jurkat cell RNA spiked in. The receptors originated from a human donor in good health. Some libraries in this study had Jurkat cell RNA spiked in. CDR3s include the opening cysteine and the closing phenylalanine or tryptophan. A D gene is named only where the DNA matches it firmly. Rows may omit the clone size; those that give it use once, few, many or a size class.

V gene: TRBV6-5; D gene: -; clone size: few; J gene: TRBJ2-5; CDR3 DNA: TGTGCCAGCAGTTCAGGGGATCTGGAGACCCAGTACTTC; CDR3 protein: CASSSGDLETQYF
V gene: TRBV2; D gene: TRBD2; clone size: -; J gene: TRBJ2-3; CDR3 DNA: TGTGCCAGCACCCTGTTCACTAGCGGGGGCACAGATACGCAGTATTTT; CDR3 protein: CASTLFTSGGTDTQYF
V gene: TRBV13; D gene: TRBD1; clone size: -; J gene: TRBJ2-3; CDR3 DNA: TGTGCCAGCAGCCACCCCACAGGGGAGAGCACAGATACGCAGTATTTT; CDR3 protein: CASSHPTGESTDTQYF
V gene: TRBV7-2; D gene: TRBD2; clone size: -; J gene: TRBJ2-7; CDR3 DNA: TGTGCCAGCAGCAAAGGGACTACCCCTAGGAGCTCCTACGAGCAGTACTTC; CDR3 protein: CASSKGTTPRSSYEQYF
V gene: TRBV28; D gene: -; clone size: many; J gene: TRBJ1-1; CDR3 DNA: TGTGCCAGCAGTCCACCCGGGACCTTAAACACTGAAGCTTTCTTT; CDR3 protein: CASSPPGTLNTEAFF
V gene: TRBV30; D gene: -; clone size: few; J gene: TRBJ2-7; CDR3 DNA: TGTGCCTGGAGTGTGGGTCTAACTCCCTACGAGCAGTACTTC; CDR3 protein: CAWSVGLTPYEQYF
V gene: TRBV12-3/TRBV12-4; D gene: -; clone size: few; J gene: TRBJ2-1; CDR3 DNA: TGTGCCAGCAGTTCGCGGGGGCGGGGCAATGAGCAGTTCTTC; CDR3 protein: CASSSRGRGNEQFF
V gene: TRBV7-8; D gene: -; clone size: few; J gene: TRBJ2-7; CDR3 DNA: TGTGCCAGCAGCTTAGTAGCCGGGATGGACGAGCAGTACTTC; CDR3 protein: CASSLVAGMDEQYF
V gene: TRBV7-6; D gene: -; clone size: -; J gene: TRBJ1-1; CDR3 DNA: TGTGCCAGCAGCTTAGACGGATCTGAAGCTTTCTTT; CDR3 protein: CASSLDGSEAFF
V gene: TRBV25-1; D gene: -; clone size: few; J gene: TRBJ1-2; CDR3 DNA: TGTGCCAGCAGTGAATATTCGCAGGGGTATGGCTACACCTTC; CDR3 protein: CASSEYSQGYGYTF
V gene: TRBV7-2; D gene: -; clone size: many; J gene: TRBJ1-1; CDR3 DNA: TGTGCCAGCAGCTTGGGGATTAGCACTGAAGCTTTCTTT; CDR3 protein: CASSLGISTEAFF